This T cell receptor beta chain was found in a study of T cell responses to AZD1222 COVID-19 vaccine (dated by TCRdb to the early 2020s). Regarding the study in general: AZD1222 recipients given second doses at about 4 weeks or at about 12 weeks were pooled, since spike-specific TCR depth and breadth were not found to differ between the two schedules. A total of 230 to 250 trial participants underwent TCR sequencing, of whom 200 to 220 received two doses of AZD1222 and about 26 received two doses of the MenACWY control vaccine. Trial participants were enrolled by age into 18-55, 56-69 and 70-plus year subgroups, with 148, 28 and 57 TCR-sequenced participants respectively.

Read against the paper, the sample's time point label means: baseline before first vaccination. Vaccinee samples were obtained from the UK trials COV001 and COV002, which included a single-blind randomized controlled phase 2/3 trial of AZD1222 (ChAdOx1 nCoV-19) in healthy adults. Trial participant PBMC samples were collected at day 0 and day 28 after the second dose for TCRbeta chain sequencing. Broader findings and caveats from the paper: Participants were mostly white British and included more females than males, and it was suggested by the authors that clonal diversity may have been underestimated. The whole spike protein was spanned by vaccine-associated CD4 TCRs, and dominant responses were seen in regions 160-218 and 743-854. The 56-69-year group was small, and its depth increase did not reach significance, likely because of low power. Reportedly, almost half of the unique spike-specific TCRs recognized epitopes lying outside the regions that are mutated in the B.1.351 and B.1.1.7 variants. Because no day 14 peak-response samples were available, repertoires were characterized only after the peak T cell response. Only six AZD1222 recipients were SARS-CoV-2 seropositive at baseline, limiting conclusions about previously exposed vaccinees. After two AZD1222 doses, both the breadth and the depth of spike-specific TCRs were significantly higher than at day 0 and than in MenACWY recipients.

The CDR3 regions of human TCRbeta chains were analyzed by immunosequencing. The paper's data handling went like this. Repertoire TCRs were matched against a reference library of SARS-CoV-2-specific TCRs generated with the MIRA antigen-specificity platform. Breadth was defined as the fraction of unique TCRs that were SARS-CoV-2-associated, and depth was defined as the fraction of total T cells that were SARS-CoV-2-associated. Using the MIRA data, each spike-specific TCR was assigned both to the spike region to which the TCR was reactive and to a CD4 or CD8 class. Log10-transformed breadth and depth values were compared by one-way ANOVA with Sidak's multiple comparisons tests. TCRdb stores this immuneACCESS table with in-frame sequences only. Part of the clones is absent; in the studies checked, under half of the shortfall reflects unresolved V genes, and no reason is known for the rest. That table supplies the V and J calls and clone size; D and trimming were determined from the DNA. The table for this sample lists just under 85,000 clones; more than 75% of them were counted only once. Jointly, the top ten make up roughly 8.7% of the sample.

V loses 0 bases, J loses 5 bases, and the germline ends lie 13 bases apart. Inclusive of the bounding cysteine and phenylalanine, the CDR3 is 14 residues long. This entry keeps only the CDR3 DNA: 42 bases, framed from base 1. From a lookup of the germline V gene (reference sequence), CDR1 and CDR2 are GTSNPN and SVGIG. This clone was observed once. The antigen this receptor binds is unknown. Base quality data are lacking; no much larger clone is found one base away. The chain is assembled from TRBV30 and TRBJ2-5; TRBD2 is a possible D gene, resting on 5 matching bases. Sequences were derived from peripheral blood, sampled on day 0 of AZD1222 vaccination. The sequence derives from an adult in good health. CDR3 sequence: CAWSVGSGWETQYF. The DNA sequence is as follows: TGTGCCTGGAGTGTAGGTTCGGGGTGGGAGACCCAGTACTTC.